This T cell receptor beta chain was sequenced in a study of neurological immune-mediated disorders. Template-switch 5'RACE cDNA synthesis added a 10-nucleotide unique molecular identifier. TCRdb passed the 5' RACE reads through MiXCR, listing each CDR3 protein once. The repertoire holds 45,000 to 55,000 distinct CDR3 sequences, with about 3.8% as singletons. The germline gives CDR1 ENHRY, CDR2 SYGVKD. The germline V and J ends were trimmed by 8 bases and 0 bases, with 16 bases remaining between them. The CDR3 totals 15 residues. The sequenced sample was PBMCs. The chain has TRBV10-3 and TRBJ1-1; D may be TRBD1 (6 bases). The clonotype originates from a man in his sixties with multiple sclerosis. For the CDR3, the DNA is TGTGCCATCTCGTGGGGGGGCCCTATGAACACTGAAGCTTTCTTT. Translating it yields CAISWGGPMNTEAFF.